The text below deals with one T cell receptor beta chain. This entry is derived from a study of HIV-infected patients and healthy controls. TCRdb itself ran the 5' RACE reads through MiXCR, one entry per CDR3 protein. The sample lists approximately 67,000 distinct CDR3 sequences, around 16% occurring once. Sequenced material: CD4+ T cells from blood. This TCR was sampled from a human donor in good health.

The CDR3 region has the DNA TGTGCCAGCTCCTCCGGGACGGGGAACACTGAAGCTTTCTTT. Protein product: CASSSGTGNTEAFF. The chain uses TRBV18 and TRBJ1-1; D perhaps matches TRBD1 (5 bases). Germline CDR1 and CDR2: KGHSH and LQKENI. This CDR3 spans 14 amino acids. V was shortened by 6 bases and J by 1 base, with 12 bases between the two germline ends.